This T cell receptor beta chain was retrieved from a study of T cells after yellow fever vaccination. The germline V gene encodes CDR1 WNHNN and CDR2 SYGVQD (reference sequence). This CDR3 region has 13 residues. V lost 6 bases to trimming and J lost 6 bases, with 12 bases between them. In TCRdb, the 5' RACE reads were re-called with MiXCR into one record per CDR3 protein. The table includes some 160,000 distinct CDR3 sequences, almost 7% detected once. This clonotype was seen many times. The source of this sequence is a man between 18 and 29 years old who received the YFV17D yellow fever vaccine. The chain couples TRBV10-1 to TRBJ1-5; D may be TRBD1 (6 bases). Specimen: CD4+ T cells sorted from PBMCs, collected 5 to 6 days after the first yellow fever vaccination. CDR3 DNA sequence: TGCGCCAGCAGCGAAACAGGGATTCAGCCCCAGCATTTT. Translation gives CASSETGIQPQHF.